The 3 T cell receptor beta chains given below trace back to one sample, sequenced in a study of blood T cell repertoires in COVID-19. Produced via immunoSEQ multiplex PCR; TCRdb's table is partial and in-frame only. The repertoire consists of tens of thousands of clones, with roughly 79% occurring once and the leading ten covering around 5%. The sequencing sample was made of peripheral blood. These receptors were obtained from a human donor in a cohort sampled during active COVID-19.

The chain carries TRBV9 and TRBJ2-7; unclear D gene. The CDR3 length is 13 residues. The germline V gene encodes CDR1 SGDLS and CDR2 YYNGEE. The V end was cut by 0 bases, the J end by 4 bases, with 8 bases between. The CDR3 loop is CASSVAAGYEQYF. In nucleotides, the CDR3 is TGTGCCAGCAGCGTAGCAGCCGGGTACGAGCAGTACTTC.

This chain links TRBV18 with TRBJ1-2; 10 nucleotides agree with TRBD1. This CDR3 contains 13 residues. CDR1 and CDR2 (germline): KGHSH, LQKENI. Trimming at V came to 2 bases and at J to 8 bases, leaving 2 bases not matched to a gene. The DNA of the CDR3 is TGTGCCAGCTCACCAGGGACAGGGGTGGGCTACACCTTC. Protein sequence: CASSPGTGVGYTF.

The chain links TRBV29-1 to TRBJ1-5; 8 nucleotides agree with TRBD1. From germline, CDR1 is SQVTM and CDR2 ANQGSEA. The CDR3 contains 13 residues. The V and J ends lost 7 bases and 7 bases, in that order; junction bases with no gene match: 9. CDR3 amino acids: CSARDRMRQPQHF. The CDR3 nucleotides are TGCAGCGCTAGGGACAGGATGAGGCAGCCCCAGCATTTT.